Below, 2 T cell receptor beta chains from the same sample are listed, as sequenced in a study of shared clonotypes between healthy human individuals. Here immunoSEQ multiplex PCR was the method, and the copy in TCRdb shows in-frame clones only, minus some. Of more than 1,200,000 clones listed, approximately 98.5% are singletons. Sequencing used naive CD4+ T cells sorted from blood. Subset noted: CD45RA+ positively selected. The receptors originated from a man aged 25-40 years in good health.

V and J are TRBV7-2 and TRBJ2-1; D remains unclear. The CDR3 length is 12 residues. V was shortened by 5 bases and J by 4 bases, with 6 bases between the two germline ends. Per the germline V gene, CDR1 is SGHTA and CDR2 is FQGNSA. The CDR3 loop reads CASSKAYNEQFF. CDR3 DNA: TGTGCCAGCAGCAAAGCTTACAATGAGCAGTTCTTC.

The V and J genes are TRBV28 and TRBJ2-7; 11 bases match TRBD2. V lost 8 bases and J lost 7; bases outside the gene matches: 7. Germline V gene data show CDR1 as MDHEN and CDR2 as SYDVKM. The length of the CDR3 is 13 residues. The CDR3 protein is CASVAGGFVEQYF. CDR3 DNA sequence: TGTGCCAGCGTAGCGGGAGGGTTCGTGGAGCAGTACTTC.